The following is a TCR beta chain sequence with its context. The source of the sample is a study of cytomegalovirus exposure and HLA in healthy donors. The PCR made use of 60 Vbeta and 13 Jbeta primers. Method: immunoSEQ multiplex PCR; TCRdb's copy keeps in-frame clones and lacks some. This table holds more than 95,000 clones, roughly 80% found once. This CDR3 region has 18 residues. Trimming shortened V by 6 bases and J by 0 bases, and 18 bases separated the two germline ends. Germline V CDR1 and CDR2: SNHLY, FYNNEI. The receptor comes from a man aged 25-45 years in good health and CMV-seropositive. V and J are TRBV2 and TRBJ2-6; maybe TRBD2 (6 bases). The source material was PBMCs. Here the CDR3 reads CASSDPGGLHSGANVLTF. The CDR3 region has the DNA TGTGCCAGCAGCGACCCTGGGGGACTTCACTCTGGGGCCAACGTCCTGACTTTC.